The next 5 T cell receptor beta chains were all read from a single sample in a study of T cell responses to AZD1222 COVID-19 vaccine. Profiling relied on immunoSEQ multiplex PCR, and the TCRdb table lists in-frame clones only, not all of them. The sample consists of more than 100,000 clones, 75% to 90% of them appearing once. Source: peripheral blood, taken 28 days after the second AZD1222 dose. These receptors all come from an adult who received the AZD1222 COVID-19 vaccine.

This clone was found once. The junction shows a germline mismatch at one end, possibly a read error. The chain couples TRBV7-2 to TRBJ2-1; 11 positions match TRBD2. This CDR3 has 15 amino acids. Germline CDR1 and CDR2: SGHTA and FQGNSA. CDR3 coding DNA: TGTGCCAGCAGCGTAGCGGGGGGGCCCTACAATGAGCAGTTCTTC. Translation: CASSVAGGPYNEQFF. Complete variable domain (other parts from reference TRBV7-2 and TRBJ2-1): GAGVSQSPSNKVTEKGKDVELRCDPISGHTALYWYRQSLGQGLEFLIYFQGNSAPDKSGLPSDRFSAERTGGSVSTLTIQRTQQEDSAVYLCASSVAGGPYNEQFFGPGTRLTVL.

V is TRBV3-1 (or the pseudogene TRBV3-2) and J is TRBJ2-7; D is ambiguous. Germline assignment: CDR1 LGHDT and CDR2 YNNKEL (reference sequence). The CDR3 extends over 15 amino acids. Trimming removed 1 base at V and 2 bases at J, with 12 bases between. The CDR3 loop reads CASSQVRQETYEQYF. CDR3 sequence (DNA): TGTGCCAGCAGCCAAGTTCGCCAGGAGACCTACGAGCAGTACTTC.

The V call is TRBV7-3, the J call TRBJ2-2; 11 nucleotides align to TRBD2. The CDR3 loop spans 17 amino acids. Germline V lookup: CDR1 SGHTA, CDR2 FQGTGA. The J segment lost 2 bases and the V segment lost 2 bases, leaving 4 bases of the junction unmatched. The CDR3 bases are TGTGCCAGCAGCTTAGCTAGCGGGGGGATAAACACCGGGGAGCTGTTTTTT. Translated, it gives CASSLASGGINTGELFF.

The gene calls are TRBV7-2 and TRBJ2-7, with D unresolved. Trimming cost V 3 bases and J 0 bases, with 3 bases left between them. Germline V gene sequence: CDR1 SGHTA, CDR2 FQGNSA. The CDR3 has 12 residues. The CDR3 nucleotides read TGTGCCAGCAGCTTCAGCTCCTACGAGCAGTACTTC. Protein: CASSFSSYEQYF.

This clone came up once. V is TRBV4-3 and J is TRBJ1-2; possibly TRBD1 for D (6 bases). The ends were cut back, 4 bases at V and 12 bases at J, with 18 bases in the middle. CDR3 size: 13 residues. CDR1 LGHNA and CDR2 YSLEER come from the germline V gene. Written as DNA, the CDR3 is TGCGCCAGCAGCCCGTCCCCAAGAACAGGGCACACCTTC. Protein sequence: CASSPSPRTGHTF.